This entry features one TCR beta chain sequence. The antigen it binds to is not known. Per-base quality was not reported, and no clone a single base away is much larger than it. The data are from a study of blood T cell repertoires in COVID-19 (dated by TCRdb to the early 2020s). General notes on the study: Samples covering the acute and convalescent phases of COVID-19 were provided by collaborators in the United States, Italy and Spain. The material from the prospective study consisted of cDNA or gDNA derived from T cells, B-cell-depleted T cells, or PBMCs. The dataset comprised deeply sampled blood TCRbeta repertoires from subjects exposed to, actively infected with, or recovered from COVID-19. A freely available public database, intended as a resource for researchers studying the immune response to SARS-CoV-2, is where the repertoires were released. The samples were drawn from two sources: the first 160 participants of the ongoing ImmuneRACE study, and 1,200 or so subjects contributed by 6 global collaborators. The sample metadata nearly always contained a de-identified subject ID, COVID-19 status, age in years and sex. Where available, HLA class I and class II types were obtained from metadata supplied by the sample provider rather than from assay-based typing.

Whole blood was collected in K2EDTA tubes by collaborating institutions according to the institutions' own protocols. For TCRbeta analysis, collaborators shipped samples as frozen whole blood, isolated PBMCs, or DNA extracted from either of those sample types. After removal of 6 bases from V and 4 bases from J, the junction retains 12 bases not matched to a gene. The germline V gene (reference sequence) sets CDR1 to LNHDA and CDR2 to SQIVND. There are 15 amino acids in the CDR3, from cysteine to phenylalanine inclusive. Only the CDR3 portion is preserved as DNA: 45 bases, with reading frame beginning at the first base. The immunoSEQ Assay, a bias-controlled multiplex PCR, was used to amplify TCRbeta CDR3 regions from genomic DNA. The paper's processing steps were these. Nucleated cell counts per sample were estimated from amplification of reference gene primers within the assay. To quantify the absolute abundance of each unique TCRbeta CDR3 rearrangement, sequence reads were collapsed and filtered. Productive Simpson clonality was computed per sample as the square root of Simpson's diversity index over productive rearrangements. In its TCRdb copy, this immuneACCESS table keeps in-frame sequences only and misses some clones. Where compared with another copy, unresolved V genes explain less than half of these, and the others have no known cause. The D gene and trimming were derived from the DNA, and the V and J assignments and clone size from that table. The sample table lists 85,000 to 130,000 clones, just under 95% of them with a count of one. The ten largest clones capture approximately 5.1% of the sample.

The full study reports these points: The amount of clinical and demographic metadata varied by source and participant and was provided uncurated.

Sequencing was carried out using peripheral blood. Recombination connected TRBV19 to TRBJ2-7, with 7 bases in between that match TRBD1. The source is a man aged 65 to 85 with acute or convalescent COVID-19. The base sequence is TGTGCCAGTAGCCGAACGACAGGGCCCCAATACGAGCAGTACTTC. It encodes CASSRTTGPQYEQYF.